This T cell receptor (beta chain) stems from a study of response to subunit inactivated influenza vaccine. From the RT-PCR reads, TCRdb called clonotypes with MiXCR, one entry per CDR3 protein. The table has around 480,000 distinct CDR3 sequences, 9.5% to 12% seen once. From germline, CDR1 is SGDLS and CDR2 YYNGEE. The CDR3 totals 14 residues. Trimming cost V 3 bases and J 7 bases; bases outside gene matches: 2. General study results and limits: With each seasonal influenza vaccination, the authors suggested, few new T cells are recruited.

This clonotype showed up just a few times. Its antigen is unidentified. This chain links TRBV9 with TRBJ2-7; TRBD2 matches at 15 bases. Sequences were derived from PBMCs from blood, sampled 40 to 50 days after vaccination. The TCR was taken from a man aged 50-59 years who received an inactivated influenza vaccine. This chain's CDR3 is CASSAGLAGGEQYF. DNA of the CDR3: TGTGCCAGCAGCGCGGGACTAGCGGGGGGTGAGCAGTACTTC.